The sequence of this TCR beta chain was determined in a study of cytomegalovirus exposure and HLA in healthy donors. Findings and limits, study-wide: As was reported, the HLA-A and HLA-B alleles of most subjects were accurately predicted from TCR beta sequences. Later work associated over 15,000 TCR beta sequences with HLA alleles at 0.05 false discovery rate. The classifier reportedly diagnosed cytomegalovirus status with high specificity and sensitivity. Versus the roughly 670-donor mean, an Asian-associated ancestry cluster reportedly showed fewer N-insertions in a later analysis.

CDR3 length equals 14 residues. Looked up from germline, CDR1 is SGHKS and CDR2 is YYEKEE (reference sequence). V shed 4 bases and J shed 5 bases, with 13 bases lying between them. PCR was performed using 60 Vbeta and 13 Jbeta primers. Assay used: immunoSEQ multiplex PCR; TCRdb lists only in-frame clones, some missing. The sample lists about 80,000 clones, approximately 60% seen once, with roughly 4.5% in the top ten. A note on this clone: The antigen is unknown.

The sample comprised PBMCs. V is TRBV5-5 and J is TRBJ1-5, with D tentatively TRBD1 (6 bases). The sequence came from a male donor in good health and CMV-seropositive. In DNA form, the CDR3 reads TGTGCCAGCAGCCCGGTAGGGGGGGATCAGCCCCAGCATTTT. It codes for CASSPVGGDQPQHF. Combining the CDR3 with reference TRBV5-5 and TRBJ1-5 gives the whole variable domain DAGVTQSPTHLIKTRGQQVTLRCSPISGHKSVSWYQQVLGQGPQFIFQYYEKEERGRGNFPDRFSARQFPNYSSELNVNALLLGDSALYLCASSPVGGDQPQHFGDGTRLSIL.